This is a list of T cell receptor beta chains from one sample in a study of blood T cells in healthy people across ages. Each CDR3 protein is one row after TCRdb ran MiXCR on the 5' RACE reads. The profile shows 1.5 million to 2 million distinct CDR3 sequences, 49% of them singletons. The sample taken for sequencing was blood. Receptors were obtained from a woman in her 40s in good health. Each CDR3 is given with its conserved first and last residue. D genes are given only for firm matches. The size field is filled for only some rows; it gives once, few, many or a size class.

cdr3_nt	cdr3_aa	clone_size	j_call	v_call	d_call
TGTGCCAGCAGTTCTATACTACGCGGGGGGGTTAGCACAGATACGCAGTATTTT	CASSSILRGGVSTDTQYF	NA	TRBJ2-3	TRBV11-2	TRBD2
TGTGCCAGCAGCTTAGGCGACAATTGGGTGGAAGAGACCCAGTACTTC	CASSLGDNWVEETQYF	NA	TRBJ2-5	TRBV11-2	NA
TGTGCCAGCAGTCGTCCGGGACTCAAAGAGACCCAGTACTTC	CASSRPGLKETQYF	NA	TRBJ2-5	TRBV27	NA
TGTGCCAGCAGCTCGAGGTCGGGGACCTACGAGCAGTACTTC	CASSSRSGTYEQYF	NA	TRBJ2-7	TRBV5-5	NA
TGTGCCAGCAGCTTCCTGCACGTTTTTTGGGGCCCCTACGAGCAGTACTTC	CASSFLHVFWGPYEQYF	NA	TRBJ2-7	TRBV7-9	NA
TGTGCCAGCAGTTTTACCAACGGGGTCCGACAGTTCTTC	CASSFTNGVRQFF	NA	TRBJ2-1	TRBV6-5	NA
TGTGCCAGCAGTGAAGGTGGTCGTTTTCGGTCACCCCTCCACTTT	CASSEGGRFRSPLHF	few	TRBJ1-6	TRBV2	NA
TGTGCCAGCAGCCAGAGCATTCCCTCCTACAATGAGCAGTTCTTC	CASSQSIPSYNEQFF	NA	TRBJ2-1	TRBV7-9	NA
TGCAGTGCTATAACGGGGCTCGGTGGGTATACTGAGCAGTTCTTC	CSAITGLGGYTEQFF	NA	TRBJ2-1	TRBV20-1	NA
TGCAGTGCCATCTCCGGGACAGGGGGCGAGACCCAGTACTTC	CSAISGTGGETQYF	NA	TRBJ2-5	TRBV20-1	TRBD1
TGCAGTGCTAGAGATCATAGCGGGGCTAACTCCTACGAGCAGTACTTC	CSARDHSGANSYEQYF	NA	TRBJ2-7	TRBV20-1	TRBD2
TGTGCCAGCAGTTACATACAGAATAATGAAAAACTGTTTTTT	CASSYIQNNEKLFF	NA	TRBJ1-4	TRBV6-6	NA
TGCAGAGCCCCCTCGGGACCCCCACACTATGGCTACACCTTC	CRAPSGPPHYGYTF	NA	TRBJ1-2	TRBV20-1	NA
TGTGCCAGCAGCCCAGAGATTTCAGATACGCAGTATTTT	CASSPEISDTQYF	NA	TRBJ2-3	TRBV7-3	NA
TGTGCCAGCAGTGAATTCCCTCGTGGGGGCTACACCTTC	CASSEFPRGGYTF	NA	TRBJ1-2	TRBV25-1	NA
TGTGCCAGCAGTGTATCCCCCACAGGGACTCAGCCCCAGCATTTT	CASSVSPTGTQPQHF	NA	TRBJ1-5	TRBV2	NA
TGTGCCAGCAGCAAAGTTGAGACCCGGGACAGCCCCTATGGCTACACCTTC	CASSKVETRDSPYGYTF	NA	TRBJ1-2	TRBV21-1	NA
TGTGCCAGCAGATCCAGGGGGCCGACTAGCGGGGGGGCCCCCTACAATGAGCAGTTCTTC	CASRSRGPTSGGAPYNEQFF	NA	TRBJ2-1	TRBV7-2	TRBD2
TGTGCCAGCAGCAGAGGGACAGGAGGGTCAGATACGCAGTATTTT	CASSRGTGGSDTQYF	NA	TRBJ2-3	TRBV7-9	TRBD1
TGTGCCAGCAGCCGCGGCCGCCAACCCAACTATGGCTACACCTTC	CASSRGRQPNYGYTF	NA	TRBJ1-2	TRBV7-2	NA
TGTGCCAGCAGTTTATTGCAGGGTAGACACAATGAGCAGTACTTC	CASSLLQGRHNEQYF	NA	TRBJ2-4	TRBV28	NA
TGTGCCAGCAGCTTCGACTGGGAAGGGGATACGCAGTATTTT	CASSFDWEGDTQYF	few	TRBJ2-3	TRBV7-2	NA
TGCGCCAGCAGCACCCTAGCGGCGGGGGGGGGCAATGAGCAGTTCTTC	CASSTLAAGGGNEQFF	NA	TRBJ2-1	TRBV5-1	TRBD2
TGTGCCAGCTCACCGAGTCCTAGCGGACCATACAATGAGCAGTTCTTC	CASSPSPSGPYNEQFF	NA	TRBJ2-1	TRBV18	TRBD2
TGCGCCAGCAGCCAAGGACGGACAGGTACCTTCGATGAGCAGTTCTTC	CASSQGRTGTFDEQFF	NA	TRBJ2-1	TRBV4-1	TRBD1
TGTGCCAGCGGGGGGGGGCGCGAGCAGTACTTC	CASGGGREQYF	many	TRBJ2-7	TRBV28	NA
TGTGCCAGCAGCTTGGGCGGAGCTCTCTACGAGCAGTACTTC	CASSLGGALYEQYF	many	TRBJ2-7	TRBV27	NA
TGTGCCAGCAGTTTGGGGCTAGCGGGGGGAAGTGAAGAGACCCAGTACTTC	CASSLGLAGGSEETQYF	NA	TRBJ2-5	TRBV12-3/TRBV12-4	TRBD2
TGTGCCAGCAGCGTAGGAGGGCACCCCGGGGATGGCTACACCTTC	CASSVGGHPGDGYTF	NA	TRBJ1-2	TRBV9	NA
TGTGCCAGCAGCCAAGATAGCAGACCAGGGACAGCGTCTAACTACGGCTACACCTTC	CASSQDSRPGTASNYGYTF	NA	TRBJ1-2	TRBV14	TRBD1
TGCAGTGCCGCGAAAACCGGGCGGGGGAGCTCCTACAATGAGCAGTACTTC	CSAAKTGRGSSYNEQYF	NA	TRBJ2-7	TRBV20-1	TRBD2
TGTGCCAGCAGCTCCACAGGGGACTCAGGGACCCAGTACTTC	CASSSTGDSGTQYF	NA	TRBJ2-5	TRBV5-4	NA
TGCGCCAGCAGCCAAGTCCCCGGGACAGGAGAGACCCAGTACTTC	CASSQVPGTGETQYF	NA	TRBJ2-5	TRBV4-3	TRBD1
TGTGCCAGCAGCCAGGCAGCCGGTAGCTCCTACGAGCAGTACTTC	CASSQAAGSSYEQYF	few	TRBJ2-7	TRBV3-1	NA
TGCAGTGCTAGAGCAAGAGGGACCCTCACAGATACGAAGTATTTT	CSARARGTLTDTKYF	NA	TRBJ2-3	TRBV20-1	NA
TGCAGCGTGCTAATTCGAGGACAGGCCTACTATGGCTACACCTTC	CSVLIRGQAYYGYTF	NA	TRBJ1-2	TRBV29-1	TRBD1
TGTGCCAGCAGTTTTGGACAGGGTGGACAGACCCAGTACTTC	CASSFGQGGQTQYF	few	TRBJ2-5	TRBV6-2/TRBV6-3	TRBD1
TGTGCCAGCAGCTTACTGGCGACTAGAAACAATGAGCAGTTCTTC	CASSLLATRNNEQFF	NA	TRBJ2-1	TRBV7-2	NA
TGTGCCAGCAGCTTCCAAGTGGGAACCTACGAGCAGTACTTC	CASSFQVGTYEQYF	NA	TRBJ2-7	TRBV7-6	NA
TGCAGCGGCCGACAGTCGGGTGAAGCTTTCTTT	CSGRQSGEAFF	once	TRBJ1-1	TRBV29-1	NA
TGTGCCAGCAGTGGGACAGAGAGTGGAGAGACCCAGTACTTC	CASSGTESGETQYF	few	TRBJ2-5	TRBV6-6	TRBD1
TGTGCCAGCAGCATCTACAGGGGAGGGCAAGAGACCCAGTACTTC	CASSIYRGGQETQYF	once	TRBJ2-5	TRBV11-2	NA
TGTGCCAGCAGCAGCACAGGGGAAACAAGCTCCTACGAGCAGTACTTC	CASSSTGETSSYEQYF	few	TRBJ2-7	TRBV3-1	TRBD1
TGCGCCAGCAGCCAAGAAGGCAGGGGAGAAGAGACCCAGTACTTC	CASSQEGRGEETQYF	NA	TRBJ2-5	TRBV4-3	NA
TGTGCCAGCAGCCCCACCGGGACGGCGTCCTATAATTCACCCCTCCACTTT	CASSPTGTASYNSPLHF	few	TRBJ1-6	TRBV28	NA
TGTGCCAGCAGTTTAAGAGGACATCTCGACTCCTACGAGCAGTACTTC	CASSLRGHLDSYEQYF	few	TRBJ2-7	TRBV6-6	NA